These T cell receptor beta chains were read from a single sample in a study of control samples from healthy donors and cancer patients. Only in-frame clones appear in the TCRdb table, and some are missing; sequencing was by immunoSEQ multiplex PCR. The sample contains roughly 81,000 clones, 84% of which appear only once. Input material: PBMCs. The receptors here all came from a man in his sixties with head and neck cancer. Both conserved end residues are trimmed from each CDR3. Fields, in order: V gene, CDR3 protein.

v_call: TRBV7-8
cdr3_aa: ASSVNEGRGYT

v_call: TRBV20-1
cdr3_aa: SASEASGIRETQY

v_call: TRBV28
cdr3_aa: ASSPSGTGGFGANVLT

v_call: TRBV19
cdr3_aa: ASGQGGSYEQY

v_call: TRBV4-1
cdr3_aa: ASSQAGGGAYNEQF

v_call: TRBV6-6
cdr3_aa: ASSYRTGWVGYT

v_call: TRBV7-9
cdr3_aa: ASSPPGQGYGYT

v_call: TRBV4-2
cdr3_aa: ASSPNIPLGANVLT

v_call: TRBV13
cdr3_aa: ASSLVDVTGTGQF

v_call: TRBV27
cdr3_aa: ASLGSSRSNQPQH

v_call: TRBV2
cdr3_aa: ASSPRGDTGELF

v_call: TRBV5-1
cdr3_aa: ASSLGGTDHYEQY

v_call: TRBV3-1/TRBV3-2
cdr3_aa: ASSPGLAPANTGELF

v_call: TRBV7-8
cdr3_aa: ASSLGTFISSTDTQY

v_call: TRBV18
cdr3_aa: ASSLGAGVDSPLH

v_call: TRBV7-8
cdr3_aa: ASSLGLAEQETQY

v_call: TRBV5-1
cdr3_aa: ASSSIPGGETQY

v_call: TRBV12-5
cdr3_aa: ASGPSYTGRETQY

v_call: TRBV30
cdr3_aa: AWTRNVAGELF

v_call: TRBV18
cdr3_aa: ASSPQGAGTYNEQF

v_call: TRBV27
cdr3_aa: ASSLSGNQPQH

v_call: TRBV10-3
cdr3_aa: AIKPAPGELF

v_call: TRBV7-9
cdr3_aa: ASSLASAYSNQPQH

v_call: TRBV9
cdr3_aa: ASSVASLAGVTGELF

v_call: TRBV5-1
cdr3_aa: ASSLGLLAPSSYEQY

v_call: TRBV18
cdr3_aa: ASSPLGSANQETQY

v_call: TRBV28
cdr3_aa: ASSRSLVIEAF

v_call: TRBV6-1
cdr3_aa: ASSDGRYGYT

v_call: TRBV30
cdr3_aa: AWSLTNDSPLH

v_call: TRBV24-1
cdr3_aa: ATSPGANGYT

v_call: TRBV10-3
cdr3_aa: AIRDFRGREEQF

v_call: TRBV3-1/TRBV3-2
cdr3_aa: ASSQGSRLGHLNTGELF

v_call: TRBV28
cdr3_aa: ASSFRDRVDNEQF

v_call: TRBV10-3
cdr3_aa: AISVDGDDGYT

v_call: TRBV2
cdr3_aa: ASKPDGNSYEQY

v_call: TRBV2
cdr3_aa: ASRGTSVNEQY

v_call: TRBV6-6
cdr3_aa: ASRPPGLVAYNEQF

v_call: TRBV5-1
cdr3_aa: ASNPGSSYNEQF

v_call: TRBV7-9
cdr3_aa: ASSLGTRYNEQF

v_call: TRBV5-1
cdr3_aa: ASSSGTGGFSNQPQH

v_call: TRBV5-5
cdr3_aa: ASSPWVGLEQY

v_call: TRBV5-1
cdr3_aa: ASSSGQDINIQY

v_call: TRBV30
cdr3_aa: AWSRGGGETQY

v_call: TRBV7-9
cdr3_aa: ASSSRTAQSYEQY

v_call: TRBV4-2
cdr3_aa: ASSEGQGGEKLF

v_call: TRBV10-1
cdr3_aa: ASSAVLGTANSYNEQF

v_call: TRBV23-1
cdr3_aa: ASSQMDQSTLH

v_call: TRBV11-3
cdr3_aa: ASSQGKTSGSIADTQY

v_call: TRBV2
cdr3_aa: ASSYRERDGYT

v_call: TRBV5-5
cdr3_aa: ASSLAASGQETQY

v_call: TRBV11-3
cdr3_aa: ASSLDGSGGEQY